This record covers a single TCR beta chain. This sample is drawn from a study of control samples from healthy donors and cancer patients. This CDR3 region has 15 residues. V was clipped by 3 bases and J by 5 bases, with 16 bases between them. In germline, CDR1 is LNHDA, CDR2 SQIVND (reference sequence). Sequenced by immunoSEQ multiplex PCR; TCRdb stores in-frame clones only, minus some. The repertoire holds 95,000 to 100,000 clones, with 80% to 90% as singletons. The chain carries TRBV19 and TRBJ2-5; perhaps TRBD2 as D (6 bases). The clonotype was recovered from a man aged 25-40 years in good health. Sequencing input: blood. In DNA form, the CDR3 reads TGTGCCAGTAGTATTACCGGCTCTAGCGTTGAGACCCAGTACTTC. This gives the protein CASSITGSSVETQYF.